One and the same sample provided the 4 T cell receptor beta chains below, sequenced in a study of blood T cell repertoires in COVID-19. TCRdb's copy holds only in-frame clones and misses some; the assay was immunoSEQ multiplex PCR. The table lists under 150,000 clones, roughly four fifths of them singletons. The sequencing input was peripheral blood. Receptors originate from a human donor with acute or convalescent COVID-19. The donor label of this sample is uncertain.

V is TRBV9 and J is TRBJ2-2, with 9 bases matching TRBD2. CDR1 and CDR2 from the germline V gene are SGDLS and YYNGEE. J gave up 4 bases and V 1 base, and 8 bases lay outside the gene matches. This CDR3 is 17 amino acids long. The CDR3 nucleotides read TGTGCCAGCAGCGTACTCGGCGGGACTAGCAGCACCGGGGAGCTGTTTTTT. This translates into CASSVLGGTSSTGELFF.

This rearrangement joins TRBV3-1 (or the pseudogene TRBV3-2) to TRBJ1-1; 8 bases align to TRBD1. Per the germline V gene, CDR1 is LGHDT and CDR2 is YNNKEL (reference sequence). The trim removed 4 bases at V and 3 bases at J, leaving 4 bases unmatched. The CDR3 runs 14 residues. CDR3 nucleotides: TGTGCCAGCAGCCGTTCGACAGGGGACACTGAAGCTTTCTTT. Translating gives CASSRSTGDTEAFF.

The chain carries TRBV12-3 or TRBV12-4 and TRBJ2-1, with 8 bases fitting TRBD2. V dropped 10 bases and J dropped 5; count of bases not matched to a gene: 7. The CDR3 length is 13 residues. CDR3 nucleotides: TGTGCCACCCGGGGGGGGTTGGACAATGAGCAGTTCTTC. It specifies CATRGGLDNEQFF.

The chain recombines TRBV30 with TRBJ1-3; a weak D match, TRBD1 (5 bases). Germline CDR1 is GTSNPN and CDR2 is SVGIG (reference sequence). This CDR3 spans 13 amino acids. Trimming shortened V by 7 bases and J by 2 bases, and 12 bases separated the two germline ends. CDR3 loop: CALDSRAGNTIYF. The CDR3 coding sequence is TGTGCCTTAGACAGCAGGGCTGGAAACACCATATATTTT.